One and the same sample provided the 20 T cell receptor beta chains below, sequenced in a study of shared clonotypes between healthy human individuals. TCRdb keeps only in-frame clones here, not all; method: immunoSEQ multiplex PCR. The table shows more than 1 million clones, with about 80% occurring only once. Sequenced input: memory CD4+ T cells from PBMCs. Subset: CD45RA-negative fraction. The receptors here all came from a man between 18 and 35 years old in good health. Some clones in this sample may be carry-over from other donors' samples.

The chain couples TRBV5-5 to TRBJ2-7; 8 bases align to TRBD1. Trimming at V came to 3 bases and at J to 5 bases, leaving 7 bases not matched to a gene. Per the germline V gene, CDR1 is SGHKS and CDR2 is YYEKEE (reference sequence). This CDR3 region has 14 residues. The CDR3 loop is CASSYQTGVHEQYF. The CDR3 DNA reads TGTGCCAGCAGCTATCAGACAGGGGTGCACGAGCAGTACTTC.

The chain recombines TRBV25-1 with TRBJ1-2, with D possibly TRBD1 on 6 matching bases. The germline V gene has CDR1 MGHDK and CDR2 SYGVNS. The CDR3 contains 14 residues. The V and J ends lost 3 bases and 4 bases respectively, with 12 bases between them. CDR3: CASSETGEAYGYTF. Here the CDR3 DNA reads TGTGCCAGCAGTGAGACAGGTGAAGCCTATGGCTACACCTTC.

This rearrangement joins TRBV5-1 to TRBJ1-2; D unclear. Germline CDR1 and CDR2: SGHRS and YFSETQ. This CDR3 region has 14 residues. Trimming took off 4 bases at V and 0 bases at J, with 10 bases between the two ends. CDR3 in DNA: TGCGCCAGCAGCGGTCAGTCAGCTAACTATGGCTACACCTTC. Its translation: CASSGQSANYGYTF.

This clone was counted only a few times. The CDR3 DNA sequence: TGTGCCAGCAGCCCCGTCTTCCGGCACACTGAAGCTTTCTTT. Translation: CASSPVFRHTEAFF. This chain connects TRBV5-5 to TRBJ1-1; D gene uncertain. Germline CDR1 reads SGHKS; CDR2 reads YYEKEE (reference sequence). The CDR3 length is 14 residues. Between the trimmed V and J ends, which lost 4 bases and 3 bases, there was a span of 13 bases. The full variable domain, with the rest looked up from reference TRBV5-5 and TRBJ1-1, is DAGVTQSPTHLIKTRGQQVTLRCSPISGHKSVSWYQQVLGQGPQFIFQYYEKEERGRGNFPDRFSARQFPNYSSELNVNALLLGDSALYLCASSPVFRHTEAFFGQGTRLTVV.

This clone appeared a few times. This chain connects TRBV5-4 to TRBJ2-7; D gene unclear. This CDR3 is built from 12 residues. Trimming stripped 4 bases from V and 0 bases from J, with 5 bases between. Germline lookup yields CDR1 SGHNT and CDR2 YYREEE (reference sequence). CDR3 coding DNA: TGTGCCAGCAGCCGCTACTCCTACGAGCAGTACTTC. Translating gives CASSRYSYEQYF.

The J gene is TRBJ2-3, the V gene TRBV5-1; D ambiguous. The CDR3 extends over 13 amino acids. Trimming removed 5 bases from V and 5 bases from J, with 12 bases in between. CDR1 SGHRS and CDR2 YFSETQ come from the germline V gene. The CDR3 region has the DNA TGCGCCAGCAGGCTTACCCCGAAAGATACGCAGTATTTT. Its translation: CASRLTPKDTQYF. The complete variable domain, with remaining parts taken from reference TRBV5-1 and TRBJ2-3, reads KAGVTQTPRYLIKTRGQQVTLSCSPISGHRSVSWYQQTPGQGLQFLFEYFSETQRNKGNFPGRFSGRQFSNSRSEMNVSTLELGDSALYLCASRLTPKDTQYFGPGTRLTVL.

The chain links TRBV6-5 to TRBJ2-5; D remains unclear. Germline V lookup: CDR1 MNHEY, CDR2 SVGAGI. V was pared by 4 bases and J by 5 bases, with 20 bases between. The CDR3 has 16 residues. Written as DNA, the CDR3 is TGTGCCAGCAGTTCAACCAGAGAGGCTTTGGGGGAGACCCAGTACTTC. Its protein is CASSSTREALGETQYF.

This clone has a single count. The chain uses TRBV27 and TRBJ2-7, with TRBD2 identical over 13 bases. The V gene end was trimmed by 3 bases and the J gene end by 5 bases; junction bases not matched to a gene: 7. This CDR3 is built from 16 residues. Germline V gene lookup returns CDR1 MNHEY and CDR2 SMNVEV (reference sequence). CDR3 region: CASSLDRLAGGHEQYF. The CDR3 region has the DNA TGTGCCAGCAGTTTGGACAGACTAGCGGGAGGCCACGAGCAGTACTTC.

The V gene is TRBV28, the J gene TRBJ1-5; tentatively, D is TRBD1 (6 bases). CDR3 length: 16 residues. The V and J ends lost 6 bases and 4 bases respectively, with 19 bases between them. Germline V CDR1 and CDR2: MDHEN, SYDVKM. CDR3 in amino acids: CASSSGTTQGNQPQHF. Written as DNA, the CDR3 is TGTGCCAGCAGCTCCGGGACAACCCAGGGAAATCAGCCCCAGCATTTT.

This chain joins TRBV6-5 and TRBJ1-2; possible D gene TRBD1, 5 bases. V was clipped by 6 bases and J by 4 bases, with 18 bases between them. The germline CDR1 and CDR2 sequences are MNHEY and SVGAGI. The CDR3 consists of 15 residues. CDR3 sequence: CASSPVTQGSYGYTF. The DNA for the CDR3 is TGTGCCAGCAGCCCAGTTACTCAGGGAAGCTATGGCTACACCTTC.

The genes are TRBV7-3 and TRBJ2-6; D is ambiguous. The CDR3 runs to 16 residues. V dropped 3 bases and J dropped 1 base, with 10 bases sitting between them. The germline CDR1 and CDR2 sequences are SGHTA and FQGTGA. Here the CDR3 reads CASSFLGVSGANVLTF. Written as DNA, the CDR3 is TGTGCCAGCAGCTTTCTGGGCGTGTCTGGGGCCAACGTCCTGACTTTC. The whole variable domain, remainder taken from reference TRBV7-3 and TRBJ2-6, is GAGVSQTPSNKVTEKGKYVELRCDPISGHTALYWYRQSLGQGPEFLIYFQGTGAADDSGLPNDRFFAVRPEGSVSTLKIQRTERGDSAVYLCASSFLGVSGANVLTFGAGSRLTVL.

The chain couples TRBV4-2 to TRBJ2-2; perhaps TRBD1 as D (5 bases). CDR1 and CDR2 from the germline V gene are LGHNA and YNFKEQ. Trimming removed 0 bases from V and 5 bases from J, with 13 bases in between. CDR3 length: 16 residues. The CDR3 nucleotides are TGTGCCAGCAGCCAAGATCCGTGGGGCGGTACCGGGGAGCTGTTTTTT. Translated: CASSQDPWGGTGELFF.

This clone showed up just a few times. This chain uses TRBV18 with TRBJ2-7; the D gene is possibly TRBD2 (6 bases). There are 14 residues in the CDR3. Germline V lookup: CDR1 KGHSH, CDR2 LQKENI. V lost 2 bases and J lost 4, with 12 bases in between. CDR3 in amino acids: CASSPTAGEYEQYF. The CDR3 DNA is TGTGCCAGCTCACCAACAGCGGGCGAATACGAGCAGTACTTC.

The V call is TRBV27, the J call TRBJ2-3, with 8 bases aligning to TRBD2. The germline gives CDR1 MNHEY, CDR2 SMNVEV (reference sequence). The CDR3 contains 16 residues. The trim removed 3 bases at V and 6 bases at J, leaving 11 bases unmatched. The CDR3: CASSFYRSGSVDTQYF. For the CDR3, the DNA is TGTGCCAGCAGTTTCTATCGAAGCGGGAGTGTCGATACGCAGTATTTT.

This clone was counted between two and nine times. The V call is TRBV5-1, the J call TRBJ2-2, with 15 bases fitting TRBD2. Germline lookup yields CDR1 SGHRS and CDR2 YFSETQ. V lost 4 bases, J lost 11 bases, and 12 bases stayed unmatched. There are 17 residues in the CDR3. In nucleotides, the CDR3 is TGCGCCAGCAGCCCCGGGACTAGCGGGAGGCCCCCCACCGAGCTGTTTTTT. Translation gives CASSPGTSGRPPTELFF.

On this clone itself: Other DNA sequences of this sample code for an identical CDR3. V gene TRBV20-1 combines with J gene TRBJ2-5; unclear D gene. Germline CDR1 DFQATT, CDR2 SNEGSKA (reference sequence). The CDR3 spans 10 residues. V was shortened by 3 bases and J by 4 bases, with 3 bases between the two germline ends. The CDR3 spells CSASLETQYF. The CDR3 nucleotides are TGCAGTGCTAGTCTAGAGACCCAGTACTTC.

This clone was recorded a few times. The chain couples TRBV7-9 to TRBJ2-7, with 9 bases lining up with TRBD2. This CDR3 is built from 14 residues. V lost 3 bases and J lost 3; bases outside the gene matches: 3. The germline V gene has CDR1 SEHNR and CDR2 FQNEAQ (reference sequence). The CDR3 here is CASSLTSGYYEQYF. The CDR3 nucleotides are TGTGCCAGCAGCTTGACTAGCGGATACTACGAGCAGTACTTC.

Only one count was recorded for this clone. The chain couples TRBV5-4 to TRBJ2-7; TRBD2 is a possible D gene (5 bases). Trimming took 0 bases from V and 7 from J, leaving 20 bases between them. Per germline, CDR1 SGHNT and CDR2 YYREEE (reference sequence). CDR3 length: 16 residues. As DNA, the CDR3 is TGTGCCAGCAGCTTGGGATTAAGGACGGACTCGAGGGAGCAGTACTTC. Its protein is CASSLGLRTDSREQYF.

This clone was counted between two and nine times. The CDR3 bases are TGTGCCAGCAGTTCGATCGCAGAGTCTGGGGCCAACGTCCTGACTTTC. It translates to CASSSIAESGANVLTF. The chain has TRBV27 and TRBJ2-6; no definite D call. CDR1 is MNHEY, CDR2 SMNVEV, per germline (reference sequence). CDR3 size: 16 residues. Trimming removed 4 bases from V and 1 base from J, with 11 bases in between.

This clone was recorded only once. V is TRBV7-9 and J is TRBJ2-3, with D hard to call. V was clipped by 5 bases and J by 0 bases, with 6 bases between them. Per the germline V gene, CDR1 is SEHNR and CDR2 is FQNEAQ (reference sequence). CDR3 length: 13 residues. The CDR3 here is CASSQRSTDTQYF. DNA for the CDR3: TGTGCCAGCAGCCAGAGGAGCACAGATACGCAGTATTTT.